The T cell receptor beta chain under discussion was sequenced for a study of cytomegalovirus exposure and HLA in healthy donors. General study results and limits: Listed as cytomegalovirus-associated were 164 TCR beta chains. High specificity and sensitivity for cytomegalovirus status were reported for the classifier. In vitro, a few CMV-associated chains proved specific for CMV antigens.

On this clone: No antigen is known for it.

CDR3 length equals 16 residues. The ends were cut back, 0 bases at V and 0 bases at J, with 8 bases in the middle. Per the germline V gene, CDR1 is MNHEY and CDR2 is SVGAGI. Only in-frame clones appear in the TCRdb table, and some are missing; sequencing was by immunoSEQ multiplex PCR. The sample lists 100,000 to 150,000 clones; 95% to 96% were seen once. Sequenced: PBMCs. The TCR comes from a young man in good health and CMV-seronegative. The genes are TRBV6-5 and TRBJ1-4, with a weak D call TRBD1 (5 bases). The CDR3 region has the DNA TGTGCCAGCAGTTACTCCGTGGGGCCAACTAATGAAAAACTGTTTTTT. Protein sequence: CASSYSVGPTNEKLFF.